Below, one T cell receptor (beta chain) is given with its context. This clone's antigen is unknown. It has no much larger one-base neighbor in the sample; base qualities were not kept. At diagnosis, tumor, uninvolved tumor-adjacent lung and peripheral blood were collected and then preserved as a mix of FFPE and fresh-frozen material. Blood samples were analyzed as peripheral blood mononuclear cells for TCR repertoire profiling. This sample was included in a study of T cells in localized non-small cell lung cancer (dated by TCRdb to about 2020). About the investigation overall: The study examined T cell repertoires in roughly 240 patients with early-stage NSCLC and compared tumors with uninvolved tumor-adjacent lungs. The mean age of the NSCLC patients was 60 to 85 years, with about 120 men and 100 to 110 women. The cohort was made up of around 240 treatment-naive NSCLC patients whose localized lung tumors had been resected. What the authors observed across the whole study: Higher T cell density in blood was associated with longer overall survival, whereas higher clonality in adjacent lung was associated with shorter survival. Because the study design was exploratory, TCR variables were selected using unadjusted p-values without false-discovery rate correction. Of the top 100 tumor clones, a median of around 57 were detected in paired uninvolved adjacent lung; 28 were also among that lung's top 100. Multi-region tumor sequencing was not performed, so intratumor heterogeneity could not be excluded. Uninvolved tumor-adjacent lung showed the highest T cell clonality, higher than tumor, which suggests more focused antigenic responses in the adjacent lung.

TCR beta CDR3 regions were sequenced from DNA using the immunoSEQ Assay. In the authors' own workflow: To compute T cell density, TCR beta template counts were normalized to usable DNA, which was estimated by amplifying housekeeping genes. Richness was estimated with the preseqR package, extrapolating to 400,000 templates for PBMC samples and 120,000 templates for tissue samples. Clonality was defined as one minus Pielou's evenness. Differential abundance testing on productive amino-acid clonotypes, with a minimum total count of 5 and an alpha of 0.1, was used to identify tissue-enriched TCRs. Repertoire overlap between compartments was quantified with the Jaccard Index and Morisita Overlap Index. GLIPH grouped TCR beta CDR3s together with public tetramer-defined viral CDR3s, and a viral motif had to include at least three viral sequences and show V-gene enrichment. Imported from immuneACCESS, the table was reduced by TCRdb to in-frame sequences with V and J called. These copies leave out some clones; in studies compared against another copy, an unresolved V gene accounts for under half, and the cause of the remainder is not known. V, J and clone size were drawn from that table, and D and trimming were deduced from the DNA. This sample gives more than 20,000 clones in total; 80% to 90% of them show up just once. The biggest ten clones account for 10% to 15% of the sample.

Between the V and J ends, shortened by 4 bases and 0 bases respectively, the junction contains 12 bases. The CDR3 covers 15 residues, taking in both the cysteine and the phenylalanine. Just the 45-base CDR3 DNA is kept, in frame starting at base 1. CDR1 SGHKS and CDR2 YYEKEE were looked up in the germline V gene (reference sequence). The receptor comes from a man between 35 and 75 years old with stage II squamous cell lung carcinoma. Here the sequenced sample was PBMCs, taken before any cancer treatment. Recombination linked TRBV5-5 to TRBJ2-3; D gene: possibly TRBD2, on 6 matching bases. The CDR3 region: CASSPGGSSTDTQYF. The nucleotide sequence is TGTGCCAGCAGCCCTGGGGGGTCTAGCACAGATACGCAGTATTTT.